This TCR beta chain was identified in a study of beta chain features in type 1 diabetes. Study-level results: Shorter TCRB CDR3s, moderately but significantly so, marked every one of the four CD4+ subsets in Type 1 diabetes patients. Junctions at VDJ sites from type 1 diabetes patients had fewer insertions and more deletions.

V was trimmed by 2 bases and J by 5 bases, leaving 2 bases between them. The CDR3 extends over 11 amino acids. Germline CDR1 and CDR2: MNHEY and SVGAGI. This clone was seen more than once but under ten times. The antigen remains undetermined. Isolated RNA was reverse transcribed in full, so expressed TCRB transcripts were sequenced. Here immunoSEQ multiplex PCR was the method, and the copy in TCRdb shows in-frame clones only, minus some. The data hold approximately 250,000 clones, with roughly 17% observed a single time. The chain is built from TRBV6-5 and TRBJ2-3; D is uncertain. Sequencing was performed on naive CD4+ T cells from blood. This clonotype was obtained from a man aged 25 to 40 with type 1 diabetes. The CDR3 reads CASSYQDTQYF. The CDR3 DNA reads as TGTGCCAGCAGTTACCAAGATACGCAGTATTTT.